This T cell receptor (beta chain) was retrieved from a study of vaccination effects on CD4 cells after COVID-19. Findings and limits, study-wide: Only a single clone (1 of 255 vaccine-induced clones in healthy vaccinees) cross-reacted with common cold coronaviruses.

Of note for this clone: What it binds is unknown.

Subsequent to 10 days of culture, CD4+ T cells were isolated. BNT162b2 vaccine or mRNA-1273 vaccine was given to participants in two doses. The healthy vaccine recipients, who had no prior SARS-CoV-2 infection, showed negative nucleocapsid antibodies. This table comes from immunoSEQ multiplex PCR, and its TCRdb copy is limited to in-frame clones, with some not included. This sample has tens of thousands of clones, with 73% found just once. J gave up 5 bases and V 5 bases, and 8 bases lay outside the gene matches. This CDR3 comprises 14 residues. The germline V gene has CDR1 LNHDA and CDR2 SQIVND (reference sequence).

V usage is TRBV19 and J usage is TRBJ2-5; 7 bases map to TRBD1. The sequence came from a human donor who received a COVID-19 vaccine. Specimen: CD4+ T cells from PBMCs cultured without peptide, collected after COVID-19 vaccination. The CDR3 bases are TGTGCCAGTAGTGCCACAGGGGCGTCGGAGACCCAGTACTTC. This sequence encodes CASSATGASETQYF.